This T cell receptor (beta chain) was profiled in a study of shared T cell receptors in the human thymus. The CDR3 sequence is 18 residues long. The germline V gene encodes CDR1 MGHRA and CDR2 YSYEKL. Trimming pared 0 bases from V and 5 bases from J, leaving 20 bases between. TCRdb's table, derived via immunoSEQ multiplex PCR, lists solely in-frame clones and lacks some. The table records more than 550,000 clones, about 89% of them present only once. The same sample was also studied in work on human thymus T cells. That publication notes: Having corrective surgery for congenital heart defects, healthy Finnish infants were the ones who donated. Thymic material originated from resections removed in the course of corrective heart surgery. There appeared to be biased usage of V and J genes in thymic and blood repertoires. Highly overlapping thymic repertoires in unrelated individuals were reported by related research.

This TCR was recovered from a boy under two years old with a congenital heart defect. The rearrangement uses TRBV4-1 and TRBJ1-5; D perhaps matches TRBD1 (6 bases). Sequenced material: thymocytes. The CDR3 DNA follows: TGCGCCAGCAGCCAAGATGGGGGGGCCCCGAGCAAATATCAGCCCCAGCATTTT. Translation gives CASSQDGGAPSKYQPQHF.